What follows are 3 T cell receptor beta chains derived from one specimen sequenced in a study of blood T cell repertoires in COVID-19. TCRdb keeps only in-frame clones here, not all; method: immunoSEQ multiplex PCR. The data show nearly 300,000 clones, about 87% seen once. Sample: peripheral blood. Every receptor here comes from a woman in her twenties or thirties who had recovered from COVID-19.

This chain links TRBV9 with TRBJ1-4; D not certain. This CDR3 spans 15 amino acids. V gave up 4 bases and J gave up 6 bases, with 16 bases separating them. Germline V CDR1 and CDR2: SGDLS, YYNGEE. The CDR3 spells CASSMSGSSDEKLFF. Here the CDR3 DNA reads TGTGCCAGCAGCATGAGCGGGTCATCCGATGAAAAACTGTTTTTT.

The chain has TRBV7-2 and TRBJ2-7, with TRBD1 identical over 7 bases. This CDR3 comprises 18 residues. Trimming cost V 2 bases and J 3 bases; bases outside gene matches: 16. Germline-derived CDR1 and CDR2 are SGHTA and FQGNSA. The CDR3 DNA reads as TGTGCCAGCAGCTTACTGCGTGCAGTAGGGGACAGACACTACGAGCAGTACTTC. Encoded protein: CASSLLRAVGDRHYEQYF.

This clone is a singleton in its sample. The V call is TRBV9, the J call TRBJ2-1; 7 bases align to TRBD2. J gave up 7 bases and V 1 base, and 8 bases lay outside the gene matches. This CDR3 comprises 15 residues. Germline CDR1 SGDLS, CDR2 YYNGEE. DNA of the CDR3: TGTGCCAGCAGCGTACGGGGCGGGAGCTCGAATGAGCAGTTCTTC. Translation gives CASSVRGGSSNEQFF.